The 18 T cell receptor beta chains below come from one sample, sequenced in a study of Ad26.COV2.S vaccination and SARS-CoV-2 variants. As for treatment: around 19 received Ad26.COV2.S at low or high dose, single or two shots; roughly 5 received placebo; per-sample allocation not given. Following the first vaccine or placebo injection, samples were taken on day 63. Method: immunoSEQ multiplex PCR; TCRdb's copy keeps in-frame clones and lacks some. Among fewer than 800,000 clones listed, around 89% were seen once. The material sequenced was peripheral blood, taken in a trial of Ad26.COV2.S vaccine versus placebo. The origin of the receptors is a person between 18 and 65 years old who received the Ad26.COV2.S COVID-19 vaccine or a placebo.

The chain combines TRBV18 with TRBJ1-2, with D perhaps matching TRBD1 (5 bases). The length of the CDR3 is 16 residues. Per the germline V gene, CDR1 is KGHSH and CDR2 is LQKENI. The V end was cut by 0 bases, the J end by 1 base, with 12 bases between. The CDR3 sequence is CASSPPIDSYNYGYTF. As DNA, the CDR3 is TGTGCCAGCTCACCACCGATAGACAGCTATAACTATGGCTACACCTTC.

The chain combines TRBV5-5 with TRBJ2-2; perhaps D is TRBD1 or TRBD2 (5 bases each). Trimming stripped 2 bases from V and 5 bases from J, with 19 bases between. CDR1 and CDR2 (germline): SGHKS, YYEKEE (reference sequence). The CDR3 is 17 residues long. The CDR3 DNA follows: TGTGCCAGCAGCTTAGACAGCCTCGGGGTTCGTACCGGGGAGCTGTTTTTT. Translating it yields CASSLDSLGVRTGELFF.

This chain joins TRBV7-2 and TRBJ2-3; D is perhaps TRBD2 (5 bases). The CDR3 totals 17 residues. Trimming shortened V by 0 bases and J by 0 bases, and 13 bases separated the two germline ends. The germline gives CDR1 SGHTA, CDR2 FQGNSA. The CDR3: CASSLARASGSTDTQYF. DNA of the CDR3: TGTGCCAGCAGCTTAGCGCGGGCTAGTGGTAGCACAGATACGCAGTATTTT.

J is TRBJ1-3 and V is TRBV6-6; no clear D. Germline values: CDR1 MNHNY, CDR2 SVGAGI (reference sequence). CDR3 length equals 16 residues. The V end was cut by 0 bases, the J end by 0 bases, with 9 bases between. The DNA for the CDR3 is TGTGCCAGCAGTTACTCGGGCGGGGACTCTGGAAACACCATATATTTT. It translates to CASSYSGGDSGNTIYF.

This clone is a singleton in its sample. This chain connects TRBV9 to TRBJ1-2, with 8 positions matching TRBD1. V was clipped by 2 bases and J by 0 bases; unmatched bases: 6. The CDR3 runs to 16 residues. Germline CDR1 is SGDLS and CDR2 is YYNGEE. The chain's CDR3 is CASSVLDRASNYGYTF. CDR3 coding DNA: TGTGCCAGCAGCGTCCTGGACAGGGCCTCTAACTATGGCTACACCTTC.

The genes are TRBV7-9 and TRBJ1-1; D is possibly TRBD1 (5 bases). V was cut by 5 bases and J by 5 bases, with 15 bases left in between. Germline V gene sequence: CDR1 SEHNR, CDR2 FQNEAQ (reference sequence). The CDR3 has 14 residues. This CDR3 is CASSLDWGRTEAFF. Here the CDR3 DNA reads TGTGCCAGCAGCCTCGACTGGGGCCGGACTGAAGCTTTCTTT. The whole variable domain, filled in from reference TRBV7-9 and TRBJ1-1, reads DTGVSQNPRHKITKRGQNVTFRCDPISEHNRLYWYRQTLGQGPEFLTYFQNEAQLEKSRLLSDRFSAERPKGSFSTLEIQRTEQGDSAMYLCASSLDWGRTEAFFGQGTRLTVV.

This chain connects TRBV6-6 to TRBJ1-1; D unclear. V lost 6 bases and J lost 1, with 9 bases in between. CDR1 MNHNY and CDR2 SVGAGI come from the germline V gene (reference sequence). There are 13 residues in the CDR3. The CDR3 DNA is TGTGCCAGCAGCGCGGCAGGGAACACTGAAGCTTTCTTT. Amino acids: CASSAAGNTEAFF.

This clone was found once. The chain is built from TRBV7-8 and TRBJ1-5; 7 nucleotides agree with TRBD1. Germline trimming cut 5 bases from V and 6 bases from J; bases unmatched to any gene: 16. This CDR3 is 17 amino acids long. Germline CDR1 SGHVS, CDR2 FQNEAQ. The CDR3 sequence is CASSPRQGAAIGQPQHF. The DNA of the CDR3 is TGTGCCAGCAGCCCCCGACAGGGCGCCGCCATAGGTCAGCCCCAGCATTTT.

The V gene is TRBV6-2 or TRBV6-3, the J gene TRBJ1-2, with D maybe TRBD1 (6 bases). The V and J ends lost 2 bases and 2 bases respectively, with 9 bases between them. There are 14 residues in the CDR3. Germline-derived CDR1 and CDR2 are MNHEY and SVGEGT. CDR3 nucleotides: TGTGCCAGCAGTTACCGGCAGGGGAACTATGGCTACACCTTC. Residues: CASSYRQGNYGYTF.

This clone was picked up one time. The rearrangement links TRBV13 to TRBJ2-7; 7 bases align to TRBD1. This CDR3 region has 14 residues. Trimming removed 5 bases from V and 3 bases from J; junction bases left unmatched: 7. The V gene's germline CDR1 is PRHDT and CDR2 FYEKMQ (reference sequence). The CDR3 loop is CASSRQGLLYEQYF. The CDR3 DNA sequence: TGTGCCAGCAGCCGACAGGGCCTGCTCTACGAGCAGTACTTC.

The V and J genes are TRBV18 and TRBJ2-1, with TRBD2 matching over 13 bases. This CDR3 contains 17 residues. Trimming took 0 bases from V and 9 from J; bases not matched to a gene: 8. Germline V gives CDR1 KGHSH, CDR2 LQKENI. CDR3 sequence: CASSPPKLAGGHGEQFF. The CDR3 coding sequence is TGTGCCAGCTCACCACCGAAACTAGCGGGGGGGCATGGTGAGCAGTTCTTC.

The chain employs TRBV7-9 and TRBJ1-1, with 12 bases fitting TRBD1. The CDR3 sequence is 15 residues long. J gave up 6 bases and V 6 bases, and 8 bases lay outside the gene matches. Germline V gene sequence: CDR1 SEHNR, CDR2 FQNEAQ (reference sequence). The CDR3 here is CASSWDRGRSAEAFF. In nucleotides, the CDR3 is TGTGCCAGCAGTTGGGACAGGGGGCGTTCGGCTGAAGCTTTCTTT.

The chain has TRBV6-5 and TRBJ2-7; D ambiguous. Germline CDR1 MNHEY, CDR2 SVGAGI. Trimming stripped 7 bases from V and 3 bases from J, with 7 bases between. The CDR3 runs 11 residues. The CDR3 loop reads CASISFYEQYF. DNA for the CDR3: TGTGCCAGCATATCGTTCTACGAGCAGTACTTC.

A remark on this clone: Other DNA sequences in the sample encode the same CDR3. This chain links TRBV18 with TRBJ1-2; 7 nucleotides align to TRBD1. V was pared by 3 bases and J by 5 bases, with 3 bases of the junction left unmatched. This CDR3 region has 13 residues. Germline loops: CDR1 KGHSH, CDR2 LQKENI. Written as DNA, the CDR3 is TGTGCCAGCTCACCCGGACAGGATTATGGCTACACCTTC. Translated, it gives CASSPGQDYGYTF.

The chain employs TRBV30 and TRBJ2-6; D call uncertain. The CDR3 covers 14 residues. The germline V and J ends were trimmed by 5 bases and 2 bases, with 10 bases remaining between them. CDR1 GTSNPN and CDR2 SVGIG come from the germline V gene (reference sequence). The CDR3 nucleotides read TGTGCCTGGGGCCCAGGAGCTGGGGCCAACGTCCTGACTTTC. Its translation is CAWGPGAGANVLTF. Supplemented by reference TRBV30 and TRBJ2-6, the full variable domain reads SQTIHQWPATLVQPVGSPLSLECTVEGTSNPNLYWYRQAAGRGLQLLFYSVGIGQISSEVPQNLSASRPQDRQFILSSKKLLLSDSGFYLCAWGPGAGANVLTFGAGSRLTVL.

The V gene is TRBV5-1, the J gene TRBJ2-7; 9 nucleotides line up with TRBD1. The CDR3 loop spans 13 amino acids. V lost 8 bases and J lost 3; bases outside the gene matches: 6. The germline V gene encodes CDR1 SGHRS and CDR2 YFSETQ. CDR3 DNA: TGCGCCAGTACACAGGGGGCTCGCTACGAGCAGTACTTC. As protein: CASTQGARYEQYF.

This chain links TRBV5-1 with TRBJ2-3, with D possibly being TRBD2 (6 bases). Germline V gene sequence: CDR1 SGHRS, CDR2 YFSETQ. The CDR3 contains 16 residues. The V end was cut by 1 base, the J end by 4 bases, with 16 bases between. The CDR3 is CASSLPLSGGSDTQYF. The CDR3 region has the DNA TGCGCCAGCAGCTTGCCCCTGAGTGGGGGGTCAGATACGCAGTATTTT.

V usage is TRBV29-1 and J usage is TRBJ1-5, with 11 nucleotides matching TRBD1. Germline CDR1 is SQVTM and CDR2 is ANQGSEA. The CDR3 contains 13 residues. V lost 6 bases to trimming and J lost 6 bases; unmatched junction nucleotides: 4. The CDR3 nucleotides are TGCAGCGTGGCCGGGACAGGGGGTCAGCCCCAGCATTTT. It yields the protein CSVAGTGGQPQHF. Full variable domain (remainder filled in from reference TRBV29-1 and TRBJ1-5): SAVISQKPSRDICQRGTSLTIQCQVDSQVTMMFWYRQQPGQSLTLIATANQGSEATYESGFVIDKFPISRPNLTFSTLTVSNMSPEDSSIYLCSVAGTGGQPQHFGDGTRLSIL.